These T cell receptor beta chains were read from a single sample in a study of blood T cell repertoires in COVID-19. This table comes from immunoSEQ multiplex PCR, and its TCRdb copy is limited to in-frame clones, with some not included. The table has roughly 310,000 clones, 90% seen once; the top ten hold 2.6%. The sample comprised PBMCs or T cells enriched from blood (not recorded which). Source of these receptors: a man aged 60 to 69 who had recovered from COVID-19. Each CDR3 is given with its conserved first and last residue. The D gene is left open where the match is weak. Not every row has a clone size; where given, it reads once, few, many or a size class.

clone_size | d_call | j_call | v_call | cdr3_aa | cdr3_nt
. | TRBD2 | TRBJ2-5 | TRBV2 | CASLGGVQVTQYF | TGTGCCAGCCTGGGGGGGGTGCAGGTGACCCAGTACTTC
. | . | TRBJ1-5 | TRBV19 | CASSTTGGSNQPQHF | TGTGCCAGTAGCACCACCGGAGGGAGCAATCAGCCCCAGCATTTT
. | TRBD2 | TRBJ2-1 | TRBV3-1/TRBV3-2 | CASSQVLAGVNEQFF | TGTGCCAGCAGCCAAGTACTAGCGGGGGTCAATGAGCAGTTCTTC
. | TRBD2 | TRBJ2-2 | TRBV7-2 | CASRNTLAGGYTGELFF | TGTGCCAGCAGAAATACTCTAGCGGGGGGGTACACCGGGGAGCTGTTTTTT
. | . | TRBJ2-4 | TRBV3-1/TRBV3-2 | CASSQDLGGISYFKNIQYF | TGTGCCAGCAGCCAAGATCTTGGAGGTATCTCTTATTTCAAAAACATTCAGTACTTC
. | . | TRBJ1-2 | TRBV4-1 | CASSPTVPSNYGYTF | TGCGCCAGCAGCCCGACAGTGCCCTCTAACTATGGCTACACCTTC
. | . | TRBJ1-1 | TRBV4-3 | CASSQDPVGGTEAFF | TGCGCCAGCAGCCAAGACCCCGTCGGGGGCACTGAAGCTTTCTTT
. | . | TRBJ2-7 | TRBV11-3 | CASSFLAGSPTEQYF | TGTGCCAGCAGCTTCCTAGCCGGGAGCCCAACAGAGCAGTACTTC
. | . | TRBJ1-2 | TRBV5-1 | CASSNTGNYGYTF | TGCGCCAGCAGCAACACGGGGAACTATGGCTACACCTTC
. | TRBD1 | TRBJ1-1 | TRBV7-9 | CASSLDRGTTEAFF | TGTGCCAGCAGCTTGGACAGGGGGACGACTGAAGCTTTCTTT
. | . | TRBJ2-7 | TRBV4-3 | CASSQGREVSSYEQYF | TGCGCCAGCAGCCAAGGGAGGGAGGTTAGCTCCTACGAGCAGTACTTC
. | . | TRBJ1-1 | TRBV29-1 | CSAKRKGQKNTEAFF | TGCAGCGCGAAAAGAAAGGGGCAGAAGAACACTGAAGCTTTCTTT
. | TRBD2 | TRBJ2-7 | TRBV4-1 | CASSQDRTSSGASYEQYF | TGCGCCAGCAGCCAAGATCGGACCTCTAGCGGGGCATCCTACGAGCAGTACTTC
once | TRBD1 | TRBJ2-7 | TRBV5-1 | CASSRGQGFSYEQYF | TGCGCCAGCAGCAGAGGACAGGGCTTCTCCTACGAGCAGTACTTC
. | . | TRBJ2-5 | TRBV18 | CASSTGFSETQYF | TGTGCCAGCTCAACGGGTTTTTCAGAGACCCAGTACTTC
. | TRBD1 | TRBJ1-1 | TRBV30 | CAWSASRTGGMNTEAFF | TGTGCCTGGAGTGCCTCACGGACAGGGGGAATGAACACTGAAGCTTTCTTT
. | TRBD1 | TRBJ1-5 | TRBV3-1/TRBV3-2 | CASSHEGAQPQHF | TGTGCCAGCAGCCATGAGGGGGCCCAGCCCCAGCATTTT
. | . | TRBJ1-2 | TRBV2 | CASGGFGGYTF | TGTGCCAGCGGCGGGTTTGGTGGCTACACCTTC
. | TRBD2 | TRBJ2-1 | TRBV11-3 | CASRPGLAAYNEQFF | TGTGCCAGCAGACCGGGACTAGCGGCTTACAATGAGCAGTTCTTC
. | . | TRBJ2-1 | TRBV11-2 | CASSLAGAGAYNEQFF | TGTGCCAGCAGCTTAGCAGGGGCTGGAGCGTACAATGAGCAGTTCTTC
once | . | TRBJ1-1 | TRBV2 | CASTREERAAFF | TGTGCCAGCACCAGGGAAGAAAGGGCGGCTTTCTTT
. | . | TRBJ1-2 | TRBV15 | CATSRDLYAGTDGYTF | TGTGCCACCAGCAGAGATCTATACGCGGGGACGGATGGCTACACCTTC
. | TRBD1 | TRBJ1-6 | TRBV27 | CASSLSPTGARSPLHF | TGTGCCAGCAGTTTAAGCCCGACAGGGGCCCGGTCACCCCTCCACTTT
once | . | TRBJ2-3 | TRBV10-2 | CASSIQGSTDTQYF | TGCGCCAGCAGTATACAGGGTAGCACAGATACGCAGTATTTT
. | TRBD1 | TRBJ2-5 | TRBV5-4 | CASSERDRGHETQYF | TGTGCCAGCAGCGAAAGGGACAGGGGGCATGAGACCCAGTACTTC
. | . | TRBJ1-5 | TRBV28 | CASGNRNQPQHF | TGTGCCAGCGGAAACAGGAATCAGCCCCAGCATTTT
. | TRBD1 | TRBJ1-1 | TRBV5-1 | CASSLAGTGNTEAFF | TGCGCCAGCAGCTTGGCCGGGACAGGGAACACTGAAGCTTTCTTT
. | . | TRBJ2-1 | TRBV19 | CASQVAVHYNEQFF | TGTGCCAGCCAAGTCGCGGTCCATTACAATGAGCAGTTCTTC
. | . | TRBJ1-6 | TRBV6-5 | CASMTQQDNSPLHF | TGTGCCAGTATGACCCAGCAGGATAATTCACCCCTCCACTTT